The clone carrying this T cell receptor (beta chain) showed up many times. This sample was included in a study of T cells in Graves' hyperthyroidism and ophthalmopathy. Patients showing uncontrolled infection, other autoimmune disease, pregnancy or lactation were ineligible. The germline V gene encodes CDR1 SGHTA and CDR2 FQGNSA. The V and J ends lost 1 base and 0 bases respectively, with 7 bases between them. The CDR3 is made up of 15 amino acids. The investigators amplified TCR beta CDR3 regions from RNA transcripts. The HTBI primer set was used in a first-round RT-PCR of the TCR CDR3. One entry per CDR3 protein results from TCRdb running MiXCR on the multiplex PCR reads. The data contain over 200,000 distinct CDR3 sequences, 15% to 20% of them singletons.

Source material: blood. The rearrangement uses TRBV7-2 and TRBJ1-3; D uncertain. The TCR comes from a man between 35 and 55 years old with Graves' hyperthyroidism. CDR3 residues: CASSLEAASGNTIYF. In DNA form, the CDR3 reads TGTGCCAGCAGCTTAGAGGCAGCCTCTGGAAACACCATATATTTT. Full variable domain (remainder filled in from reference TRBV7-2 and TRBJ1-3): GAGVSQSPSNKVTEKGKDVELRCDPISGHTALYWYRQSLGQGLEFLIYFQGNSAPDKSGLPSDRFSAERTGGSVSTLTIQRTQQEDSAVYLCASSLEAASGNTIYFGEGSWLTVV.